This passage covers 27 T cell receptor beta chains from one sample sequenced in a study of identical twins. Using its own MiXCR run on the 5' RACE reads, TCRdb lists one record per CDR3 protein. The sample has about 920,000 distinct CDR3 sequences, roughly an eighth seen once. Another study also made use of these data, one on yellow fever vaccine responses in identical twins.

The sample was PBMCs. Receptors originate from a woman aged 18-30 years in good health.

The chain is built from TRBV3-1 and TRBJ2-7; D is unresolved. CDR1 is LGHDT, CDR2 YNNKEL, per germline (reference sequence). V was clipped by 1 base and J by 3 bases, with 10 bases between them. This CDR3 is 14 amino acids long. The CDR3 DNA is TGTGCCAGCAGCCAAGGCCAGAAATACTACGAGCAGTACGTC. Its translation: CASSQGQKYYEQYV.

Only a few counts were recorded for this clonotype. The chain couples TRBV6-2 or TRBV6-3 to TRBJ2-2; D is possibly TRBD1 (6 bases). Between the trimmed V and J ends, which lost 2 bases and 1 base, there was a span of 11 bases. Germline V gene data show CDR1 as MNHEY and CDR2 as SVGEGT. CDR3 size: 16 residues. The CDR3 reads CASSYRKTGNTGELFF. Written as DNA, the CDR3 is TGTGCCAGCAGTTACCGTAAGACAGGGAACACCGGGGAGCTGTTTTTT.

This clonotype occurred many times. The V and J genes are TRBV12-3 or TRBV12-4 and TRBJ2-1; no firm D call. V was cut by 5 bases and J by 2 bases, with 10 bases left in between. The CDR3 totals 14 residues. The CDR3: CASSPGPAYNEQFF. In DNA, the CDR3 is TGTGCCAGCAGTCCCGGGCCTGCCTACAATGAGCAGTTCTTC.

This clonotype has a handful of counts. This rearrangement joins TRBV9 to TRBJ1-2; possibly TRBD1 for D (6 bases). Germline CDR1 SGDLS, CDR2 YYNGEE. The V gene lost 4 bases and the J gene lost 1 base, with 17 bases spanning the gap. The CDR3 spans 16 residues. The CDR3 nucleotides are TGTGCCAGCAGCCCCCAAGGACAGACGGATAACTATGGCTACACCTTC. It translates to CASSPQGQTDNYGYTF.

The CDR3 region is CASSALGLGLTGAGELFF. The DNA of the CDR3 is TGTGCCAGCAGCGCCTTGGGGTTGGGACTTACTGGCGCCGGGGAGCTGTTTTTT. This chain connects TRBV28 to TRBJ2-2; D perhaps matches TRBD2 (6 bases). The CDR3 runs to 18 residues. Looked up from germline, CDR1 is MDHEN and CDR2 is SYDVKM. V was trimmed by 6 bases and J by 6 bases, leaving 26 bases between them.

This clonotype was seen a few times. The chain combines TRBV5-1 with TRBJ2-3; TRBD2 matches at 11 bases. Germline-derived CDR1 and CDR2 are SGHRS and YFSETQ. V trimming: 4 bases; J trimming: 4 bases; junction bases outside the gene matches: 8. The CDR3 sequence is 16 residues long. CDR3 loop: CASSPVAGGPADTQYF. The CDR3 DNA reads as TGCGCCAGCAGCCCAGTAGCGGGAGGGCCGGCAGATACGCAGTATTTT.

The chain employs TRBV6-1 and TRBJ1-2; TRBD1 matches at 7 bases. V gave up 4 bases and J gave up 3 bases; unmatched junction bases: 11. The CDR3 is 16 residues long. Germline loops: CDR1 MNHNS, CDR2 SASEGT. CDR3 DNA sequence: TGTGCCAGCAGTGCACAGCAGACAGGGCTCCACTATGGCTACACCTTC. This encodes CASSAQQTGLHYGYTF.

The rearrangement uses TRBV4-2 and TRBJ1-1, with 8 bases that match TRBD1. Germline V gene sequence: CDR1 LGHNA, CDR2 YNFKEQ. CDR3 length equals 18 residues. After removal of 0 bases from V and 0 bases from J, the junction contained 9 bases not matched to a gene. CDR3 protein: CASSQELRTGNMNTEAFF. DNA of the CDR3: TGTGCCAGCAGCCAAGAACTACGGACAGGGAACATGAACACTGAAGCTTTCTTT.

V gene TRBV21-1 combines with J gene TRBJ2-2; the table's D call, TRBD2, was not checked against the DNA. TRBV21-1 constitutes a pseudogene. The CDR3 is 18 residues long. CDR3 loop: CASSKRLAGEVETGELFF. Written as DNA, the CDR3 is TGTGCCAGCAGCAAACGGCTAGCGGGAGAGGTAGAGACCGGGGAGCTGTTTTTT.

The CDR3 DNA follows: TGTGCCAGCAGTTCCGCAGCCTCTAATACGCAGTATTTT. Protein sequence: CASSSAASNTQYF. The rearrangement links TRBV12-3 or TRBV12-4 to TRBJ2-3; D call uncertain. Trimming pared 4 bases from V and 7 bases from J, leaving 12 bases between. The CDR3 is 13 residues long.

The chain couples TRBV20-1 to TRBJ2-7, with D perhaps matching TRBD1 or TRBD2 (6 bases each). Germline CDR1 reads DFQATT; CDR2 reads SNEGSKA (reference sequence). This CDR3 is built from 11 residues. Trimming shortened V by 2 bases and J by 7 bases, and 9 bases separated the two germline ends. CDR3 in amino acids: CSARKGGEQYF. The DNA for the CDR3 is TGCAGTGCTAGAAAAGGGGGGGAGCAGTACTTC.

The table lists this clonotype with a few counts. This chain joins TRBV6-1 and TRBJ1-3; the match to TRBD1 covers 9 bases. This CDR3 contains 18 residues. Germline CDR1 MNHNS, CDR2 SASEGT. V shed 0 bases, J shed 1 base, and the junction held 7 bases outside the gene matches. In DNA form, the CDR3 reads TGTGCCAGCAGTGAAGCATTACCGGGACAGGGTTCTGGAAACACCATATATTTT. Translated: CASSEALPGQGSGNTIYF.

Only a few counts were recorded for this clonotype. The chain combines TRBV5-1 with TRBJ2-1; TRBD1 aligns across 8 bases. The CDR3 runs to 14 residues. Losses at the gene ends were 7 bases for V and 9 bases for J; bases not matched to a gene: 12. Germline V lookup: CDR1 SGHRS, CDR2 YFSETQ. The CDR3 region is CASGLTEQGGEQFF. The CDR3 bases are TGCGCCAGCGGACTAACTGAACAGGGGGGTGAGCAGTTCTTC.

This clonotype was recorded many times. The chain uses TRBV24-1 and TRBJ2-2; possibly TRBD2 for D (6 bases). V lost 4 bases and J lost 7, with 12 bases in between. Looked up from germline, CDR1 is KGHDR and CDR2 is SFDVKD. The CDR3 is 14 amino acids. The CDR3 sequence: CATSDLSEGGELFF. In DNA form, the CDR3 reads TGTGCCACCAGTGACCTGTCGGAGGGCGGGGAGCTGTTTTTT.

This clonotype appeared a few times. The junction departs from the called germline gene at one end, perhaps through a read error. The chain joins TRBV24-1 to TRBJ2-7, with D possibly TRBD1 on 6 matching bases. Germline CDR1 reads KGHDR; CDR2 reads SFDVKD. The CDR3 extends over 14 amino acids. CDR3 sequence: CATSGIQGSHEQYF. The CDR3 DNA reads TGTGCCACCAGTGGTATACAGGGCTCCCACGAGCAGTACTTC.

This clonotype was recorded a few times. V usage is TRBV28 and J usage is TRBJ1-2; D is ambiguous. Germline V CDR1 and CDR2: MDHEN, SYDVKM. The CDR3 is 12 residues long. The V gene lost 5 bases and the J gene lost 8 bases, with 12 bases spanning the gap. CDR3 protein: CASSPEAWGYTF. The CDR3 DNA reads TGTGCCAGCAGTCCGGAGGCCTGGGGCTACACCTTC.

This clonotype was seen more than once but under ten times. For the CDR3, the DNA is TGCGCCAGCAGCTCGACTAGCCGGGGGGCGTCGGATACGCAGTATTTT. Its protein is CASSSTSRGASDTQYF. The chain carries TRBV5-1 and TRBJ2-3, with D possibly matching TRBD2 (7 bases). The CDR3 sequence is 16 residues long. Trimming took off 3 bases at V and 6 bases at J, with 20 bases between the two ends. The germline CDR1 and CDR2 sequences are SGHRS and YFSETQ. The full variable domain, in which reference TRBV5-1 and TRBJ2-3 provide the parts outside the CDR3, is KAGVTQTPRYLIKTRGQQVTLSCSPISGHRSVSWYQQTPGQGLQFLFEYFSETQRNKGNFPGRFSGRQFSNSRSEMNVSTLELGDSALYLCASSSTSRGASDTQYFGPGTRLTVL.

Here the CDR3 reads CASSLTRTRPSGRHSYEQYF. CDR3 nucleotides: TGTGCCAGCAGCCTGACCCGAACCCGTCCTAGCGGGAGGCACTCCTACGAGCAGTACTTC. The chain carries TRBV11-1 and TRBJ2-7, with 11 bases lining up with TRBD2. V trimming: 5 bases; J trimming: 0 bases; junction bases outside the gene matches: 18. The CDR3 is 20 residues long. CDR1 and CDR2 (germline): SGHAT, FQDESV (reference sequence). The full variable domain, its missing parts supplied by reference TRBV11-1 and TRBJ2-7, is EAEVAQSPRYKITEKSQAVAFWCDPISGHATLYWYRQILGQGPELLVQFQDESVVDDSQLPKDRFSAERLKGVDSTLKIQPAELGDSAMYLCASSLTRTRPSGRHSYEQYFGPGTRLTVT.

The J gene is TRBJ2-1, the V gene TRBV27; 8 positions match TRBD1. Germline V gene data show CDR1 as MNHEY and CDR2 as SMNVEV (reference sequence). J gave up 2 bases and V 2 bases, and 8 bases lay outside the gene matches. The CDR3 runs to 17 residues. The CDR3 DNA reads TGTGCCAGCAGTTTAAACCATCAGGGGGCTACCTACAATGAGCAGTTCTTC. Its translation is CASSLNHQGATYNEQFF.

This chain uses TRBV24-1 with TRBJ2-7; possibly TRBD1 for D (6 bases). Germline values: CDR1 KGHDR, CDR2 SFDVKD. CDR3 length: 17 amino acids. V lost 1 base, J lost 4 bases, and 19 bases lay in between. The DNA of the CDR3 is TGTGCCACCAGTGATTTAAGTGAGGGGGAGACATCGTACGAGCAGTACGTC. Its protein product is CATSDLSEGETSYEQYV.

This clonotype was counted a few times. This chain links TRBV20-1 with TRBJ1-5, with 7 bases fitting TRBD1. The CDR3 covers 13 residues. Germline V CDR1 and CDR2: DFQATT, SNEGSKA (reference sequence). Trimming removed 4 bases from V and 6 bases from J; junction bases left unmatched: 6. CDR3 amino acids: CSANRGLGQPQHF. The CDR3 nucleotides read TGCAGTGCTAATAGGGGGCTAGGTCAGCCCCAGCATTTT.

In this sample, this clonotype turned up many times. The V and J genes are TRBV6-5 and TRBJ2-1; D might be TRBD2 (5 bases). Trimming took 8 bases from V and 8 from J, leaving 10 bases between them. Germline assignment: CDR1 MNHEY and CDR2 SVGAGI. CDR3 length: 11 residues. CDR3 sequence (DNA): TGTGCCAGCCGCTTCGGGGATGAGCAGTTCTTC. Its translation: CASRFGDEQFF.

The gene calls are TRBV19 and TRBJ1-5; D not certain. The CDR3 runs 11 residues. Germline lookup yields CDR1 LNHDA and CDR2 SQIVND (reference sequence). The V and J ends lost 6 bases and 8 bases respectively, with 8 bases between them. CDR3 sequence: CASSGGEPQHF. The CDR3 DNA is TGTGCCAGTAGCGGCGGGGAGCCCCAGCATTTT.

This clonotype was seen at least ten times. V and J are TRBV20-1 and TRBJ1-1; TRBD1 agrees at 11 bases. Germline CDR1 is DFQATT and CDR2 is SNEGSKA (reference sequence). The CDR3 runs to 14 residues. V gave up 0 bases and J gave up 4 bases; unmatched junction bases: 1. CDR3 bases: TGCAGTGCTAGAGATGGGACAGGGGGCACTGAAGCTTTCTTT. Translated, it gives CSARDGTGGTEAFF.

There are a few counts of this clonotype. The chain couples TRBV28 to TRBJ2-7; tentative D call: TRBD1 (6 bases). The CDR3 totals 15 residues. V was clipped by 5 bases and J by 3 bases, with 17 bases between them. CDR1 is MDHEN and CDR2 is SYDVKM in the germline V gene. As DNA, the CDR3 is TGTGCCAGCAGTGCCTCCGGGACACCGTTCTACGAGCAGTACGTC. Amino acid sequence: CASSASGTPFYEQYV.

This chain connects TRBV12-3 or TRBV12-4 to TRBJ1-1; 7 nucleotides line up with TRBD1. CDR3 length: 12 residues. V gave up 8 bases and J gave up 5 bases; unmatched junction bases: 5. CDR3 in DNA: TGTGCCAGCCGGAAGGGGGCGACTGAAGCTTTCTTT. It specifies CASRKGATEAFF.

This clonotype was detected only a few times. The V and J genes are TRBV7-9 and TRBJ2-7, with TRBD1 identical over 8 bases. Germline CDR1 reads SEHNR; CDR2 reads FQNEAQ (reference sequence). V shed 6 bases and J 3 bases; nucleotides not matched to a gene: 4. This CDR3 is built from 13 residues. The CDR3 nucleotides are TGTGCCAGCAGAATCGGACAGGGCTACGAGCAGTACTTC. Its protein is CASRIGQGYEQYF.